Detailed here is one T cell receptor (beta chain). Its antigen has not been determined. Within one base of it there is no much larger clone, and no base qualities were kept. These data belong to a study of vaccination and CD4 T cells after COVID-19 (dated by TCRdb to the early 2020s). In the study overall: SARS-CoV-2 positivity had been established in the convalescent patients by nasal swab PCR, and mild disease was recorded in roughly ten of these patients and severe disease in one. Two doses of either the Pfizer-BioNTech BNT162b2 vaccine (n=8) or the Moderna mRNA-1273 vaccine (n=2) were administered to participants. Control cultures used a CEFX viral epitope pool as positive control, an HIV-1 Nef peptide pool as negative control, or no peptide. In the convalescent cohort there were six males and four females, among whom were two Hispanic individuals, seven Caucasians, two Asians and one multiracial person. The cultures were stimulated with overlapping spike peptide pools from SARS-CoV-2 and from the common cold coronaviruses HCoV-NL63, HCoV-OC43 and HCoV-229E. Post-vaccine blood samples were obtained a median of about 72 days after the second vaccine dose, with a range of roughly 12 to 250 days. In around ten COVID-19 convalescent patients and a handful of infection-naive healthy vaccine recipients, the spike-specific CD4+ TCR repertoire before mRNA vaccination was compared with the repertoire after mRNA vaccination. Post-COVID blood samples were collected from convalescent patients a median of around 96 days after diagnosis, with a range of roughly 30 to 170 days. Findings and caveats that apply to the study as a whole: Although the median number of SARS-CoV-2-reactive clonotypes went up from 20 to 25 after infection to 38 after vaccination, the increase was not significant. Only a relatively small number of convalescent patients were included in the study, and early timepoints following natural infection were not analyzed. Among the post-vaccine SARS-CoV-2-reactive clones in convalescent patients, a median around 90% showed up only after vaccination, which suggests vaccine-specific priming. Of the vaccine-specific clones in convalescent patients, 304 of 307, or nearly all, reacted only to SARS-CoV-2 spike and did not cross-react with common cold coronaviruses.

The CDR3 measures 14 amino acids from cysteine to phenylalanine. The CDR3 DNA has 42 bases and is translated from base 1. The germline V gene yields MNHEY for CDR1 and SVGEGT for CDR2. V and J lose 0 bases and 0 bases, and a span of 6 bases separates them. Read against the paper, the sample's treatment or condition label means: roughly nine-day PBMC culture with coronavirus spike peptide pools or control peptides (ViraFEST assay). The ViraFEST assay, used in the study, expanded antigen-specific T cells with peptide pools and then identified the expanded clonotypes through TCR sequencing. The convalescent patients' positive SARS-CoV-2 PCR tests were from March to December 2020, which was before the Alpha, Beta and Delta variants emerged in the United States. Each well held two million PBMCs cultured with roughly 9.2 ug/ml peptide pools in IMDM containing approximately 4.8% human AB serum and approximately 10 IU/ml IL-2. On days 3 and 7, half of the culture medium was replaced with fresh IL-2-containing medium. After approximately 11 days of culture, CD4+ T cells were isolated by negative selection with the EasySep CD4+ T cell isolation kit. Ficoll-Paque Plus gradient centrifugation was used to isolate PBMCs from whole blood, and the isolated PBMCs were then either used fresh or cryopreserved at -140C. Triplicate wells were generally used for each culture condition.

The library was produced with PCR. At the Johns Hopkins FTIC core, DNA from the cultured CD4+ T cells underwent TCR sequencing with the Oncomine TCR Beta short-read assay. Genomic DNA was extracted from the cultured CD4+ T cells with the QIAamp micro DNA kit. Oncomine TCR Beta libraries from cultured CD4+ T cells were pooled using unique dual indexes and sequenced on an Illumina iSeq 100. The study's processing was this. Non-productive sequences were filtered out, and CDR3s that did not start with C, did not end with F or W, or were shorter than 7 amino acids were discarded. The MANAFEST web application was used to identify antigen-specific clonotypes by comparing peptide-stimulated wells against reference wells and other culture wells. An FDR below 0.05, an odds ratio above 5, and a productive frequency above 0.1% in at least two of three replicate wells were required for clones to be considered positive. A clonotype was classed as cross-reactive if the clonotype showed significant expansion both in SARS-CoV-2 spike wells and in at least one common cold coronavirus spike condition. Using R version 3.6.1, CDR3 homology was evaluated through Levenshtein distances (stringdist) along with unrooted phylogenetic trees (ape). TCRdb took the public reads, trimmed them with fastp at Q25, ran MiXCR for clone calling and kept in-frame beta chains. Entries are consolidated by CDR3 protein sequence, retaining the most common genes and DNA. In this record, the V and J calls reflect TCRdb's handling and not the investigators' own analysis. The table for this sample lists about 15,000 distinct CDR3 sequences; approximately 39% of them were counted only once. Over 5% of the sample lies in the top ten.

This receptor was identified in a human donor who had recovered from COVID-19. The V and J segments used are TRBV6-2 or TRBV6-3 and TRBJ2-7; confidence is insufficient to name the D gene. This material consisted of CD4+ T cells from blood, cultured in vitro, taken before SARS-CoV-2 vaccination. The CDR3 reads as follows: CASSYSHYSYEQYF. The DNA sequence follows: TGTGCCAGCAGTTACTCTCACTACTCCTACGAGCAGTACTTC.